In this sample, the clone carrying this TCR beta chain turned up many times. Its specificity is not known. This entry belongs to a study of human T cells and chemical hapten exposure. Across the study: For the roughly 25-week duration of the study, patients were given weekly doses of diphenylcyclopropenone on the scalp. Readings were taken at 6 days from patch tests that had applied 0.01% DPC to the upper back.

Study conclusions and caveats: Expanded TCRs formed significantly more large CDR3 similarity clusters than controls. Alopecia in the donors means their immune response may deviate from healthy people's.

MiXCR, applied by TCRdb to the RACE reads, yields one record per CDR3 protein. The profile covers about 250,000 distinct CDR3 sequences, with around 7% appearing a single time and 0.9% to 1.5% taken by the ten largest. Time point denoted: pre-sensitization, week 0. The treatment here: therapeutic diphenylcyclopropenone sensitization with weekly scalp DPC. Between the trimmed V and J ends, which lost 3 bases and 8 bases, there was a span of 16 bases. The CDR3 runs 15 residues. Germline V gene lookup returns CDR1 SEHNR and CDR2 FQNEAQ (reference sequence). The sequence came from a man between 18 and 29 years old with alopecia areata. Some clones in this sample may be carry-over from other donors' samples. This material consisted of whole blood, taken in connection with sensitization to the hapten diphenylcyclopropenone (DPC). The V call is TRBV7-9, the J call TRBJ1-4, with D perhaps matching TRBD1 (5 bases). The CDR3 nucleotides read TGTGCCAGCAGCTTCTTCACCCTAAGGGGAGAAAAACTGTTTTTT. This codes for CASSFFTLRGEKLFF.